The text below deals with one T cell receptor (beta chain). Per the original methods: Reference gene primers were amplified, and this amplification served to estimate nucleated cell counts. Generated by immunoSEQ multiplex PCR, the TCRdb table keeps only in-frame clones and is missing some. That table furnishes V, J and clone size, whereas the DNA furnished D and trimming. Of over 120,000 clones in the sample, around nine tenths were seen once. This CDR3 has 14 amino acids. V dropped 5 bases and J dropped 0 bases, with 6 bases sitting between them. Germline assignment: CDR1 KGHDR and CDR2 SFDVKD. These data originate in a study of blood T cell repertoires in COVID-19. Background on the study: T cells, B-cell-depleted T cells, or PBMCs supplied cDNA or gDNA.

The sequencing sample was made of peripheral blood. The source of this sequence is a woman aged 45-60 years with active or convalescent COVID-19. The chain uses TRBV24-1 and TRBJ2-2, with D perhaps matching TRBD1 (5 bases). The CDR3, as DNA: TGTGCCACCAGTGGACAGCCGAACACCGGGGAGCTGTTTTTT. It codes for CATSGQPNTGELFF.